This T cell receptor beta chain came from a study of T cell responses to AZD1222 COVID-19 vaccine. General study results and limits: Most donors were white British, females outnumbered males, and clonal diversity was possibly underestimated.

CDR3 length: 13 amino acids. V was cut by 7 bases and J by 4 bases, with 13 bases left in between. Germline values: CDR1 LNHDA, CDR2 SQIVND (reference sequence). On this clone: The antigen is not known.

Second-dose recipients at about 4 or about 12 weeks were treated as one pooled group. The repertoire was sequenced with immunoSEQ multiplex PCR; TCRdb's copy has only in-frame clones and lacks some. The sample yields about 170,000 clones, around 85% seen once. The origin of this receptor is an adult who received the AZD1222 COVID-19 vaccine. The specimen was peripheral blood, collected 28 days after the second AZD1222 dose. The chain has TRBV19 and TRBJ1-2, with D unresolved. The DNA for the CDR3 is TGTGCCAGTAATATGGGGAATAGCTATGGCTACACCTTC. As protein: CASNMGNSYGYTF.